A selection of T cell receptor beta chains follows, all from one sample in a study of shared clonotypes between healthy human individuals. Sequencing was performed with immunoSEQ multiplex PCR; in TCRdb, only in-frame clones are kept and a portion is missing. This table holds roughly 2.1 million clones, around 93% found once. What was sequenced was naive CD8+ T cells from PBMCs. The origin of the receptors is a man younger than 30 in good health. Some clones in this sample may be carry-over from other donors' samples. CDR3s include the opening cysteine and the closing phenylalanine or tryptophan. The order of the fields is D gene, clone size, J gene, V gene, CDR3 protein, CDR3 DNA. D genes are given only for firm matches. Clone size appears in some rows only: once, few, many, or a class for an expanded clone.

d_gene: .
abundance: .
j_gene: TRBJ2-4
v_gene: TRBV2
CDR3aa: CASSDGQAVNIQYF
CDR3nt: TGTGCCAGCAGTGACGGGCAGGCAGTAAACATTCAGTACTTC

d_gene: .
abundance: .
j_gene: TRBJ2-7
v_gene: TRBV7-8
CDR3aa: CASSPAWGSYYEQYF
CDR3nt: TGTGCCAGCAGCCCCGCCTGGGGGAGCTACTACGAGCAGTACTTC

d_gene: .
abundance: once
j_gene: TRBJ1-2
v_gene: TRBV29-1
CDR3aa: CSVEDLQVPPSRHGYTF
CDR3nt: TGCAGCGTTGAAGATCTTCAAGTTCCCCCTAGCCGACACGGCTACACCTTC

d_gene: TRBD1
abundance: .
j_gene: TRBJ1-5
v_gene: TRBV13
CDR3aa: CASSQTGGEGPQHF
CDR3nt: TGTGCCAGCAGCCAGACAGGGGGAGAGGGGCCCCAGCATTTT

d_gene: .
abundance: .
j_gene: TRBJ2-1
v_gene: TRBV27
CDR3aa: CASSLAPYNEQFF
CDR3nt: TGTGCCAGCAGTTTGGCCCCCTACAATGAGCAGTTCTTC

d_gene: .
abundance: .
j_gene: TRBJ2-3
v_gene: TRBV10-3
CDR3aa: CATGGTDTSTDTQYF
CDR3nt: TGTGCCACCGGAGGGACAGATACTAGCACAGATACGCAGTATTTT

d_gene: .
abundance: once
j_gene: TRBJ1-3
v_gene: TRBV28
CDR3aa: CASSFLRNSGNTIYF
CDR3nt: TGTGCCAGCAGTTTTCTTCGGAACTCTGGAAACACCATATATTTT

d_gene: .
abundance: .
j_gene: TRBJ2-7
v_gene: TRBV5-1
CDR3aa: CASSLGGREAYEQYF
CDR3nt: TGCGCCAGCAGCTTGGGTGGGCGGGAAGCCTACGAGCAGTACTTC

d_gene: TRBD1
abundance: .
j_gene: TRBJ2-5
v_gene: TRBV27
CDR3aa: CASTRGLGETQYF
CDR3nt: TGTGCCAGCACCAGGGGGCTGGGAGAGACCCAGTACTTC

d_gene: TRBD1
abundance: few
j_gene: TRBJ2-5
v_gene: TRBV7-9
CDR3aa: CASRSGQGETQYF
CDR3nt: TGTGCCAGCAGATCAGGACAGGGTGAGACCCAGTACTTC

d_gene: TRBD2
abundance: .
j_gene: TRBJ2-5
v_gene: TRBV7-8
CDR3aa: CASSSGLVQENQYF
CDR3nt: TGTGCCAGCAGCTCGGGACTAGTTCAAGAGAACCAGTACTTC

d_gene: .
abundance: .
j_gene: TRBJ1-2
v_gene: TRBV5-6
CDR3aa: CASSLGVRPAYGYTF
CDR3nt: TGTGCCAGCAGCTTGGGGGTTCGACCGGCCTATGGCTACACCTTC

d_gene: TRBD2
abundance: .
j_gene: TRBJ2-1
v_gene: TRBV6-6
CDR3aa: CASSPLGGGVGNEQFF
CDR3nt: TGTGCCAGCAGTCCCCTTGGGGGAGGGGTAGGCAATGAGCAGTTCTTC

d_gene: TRBD1
abundance: .
j_gene: TRBJ2-7
v_gene: TRBV7-9
CDR3aa: CASSLGRGRGHEQYF
CDR3nt: TGTGCCAGCAGCTTAGGAAGGGGGCGTGGGCACGAGCAGTACTTC

d_gene: .
abundance: .
j_gene: TRBJ2-2
v_gene: TRBV29-1
CDR3aa: CSVEGWGLTGELFF
CDR3nt: TGCAGCGTTGAAGGATGGGGGCTCACCGGGGAGCTGTTTTTT

d_gene: TRBD1
abundance: .
j_gene: TRBJ1-4
v_gene: TRBV11-2
CDR3aa: CASSEHRGLEEKLFF
CDR3nt: TGTGCCAGCAGCGAACACAGGGGGCTAGAAGAAAAACTGTTTTTT

d_gene: TRBD1
abundance: .
j_gene: TRBJ1-2
v_gene: TRBV11-1
CDR3aa: CASSYSGTGSNYGYTF
CDR3nt: TGTGCCAGCAGCTATTCCGGGACAGGGTCCAACTATGGCTACACCTTC

d_gene: .
abundance: .
j_gene: TRBJ2-7
v_gene: TRBV27
CDR3aa: CASSLSPSYEQYF
CDR3nt: TGTGCCAGCAGTTTATCGCCGTCCTACGAGCAGTACTTC

d_gene: .
abundance: .
j_gene: TRBJ1-4
v_gene: TRBV4-2
CDR3aa: CASRGDNEKLFF
CDR3nt: TGTGCCAGCAGGGGGGATAATGAAAAACTGTTTTTT

d_gene: .
abundance: .
j_gene: TRBJ1-2
v_gene: TRBV2
CDR3aa: CASTPWPGHSYGYTF
CDR3nt: TGTGCCAGCACCCCCTGGCCGGGACACTCCTATGGCTACACCTTC

d_gene: .
abundance: .
j_gene: TRBJ2-7
v_gene: TRBV2
CDR3aa: CASSEVTGRTYEQYF
CDR3nt: TGTGCCAGCAGTGAAGTTACAGGGCGGACCTACGAGCAGTACTTC

d_gene: .
abundance: .
j_gene: TRBJ1-2
v_gene: TRBV29-1
CDR3aa: CSVEGPLGYGYTF
CDR3nt: TGCAGCGTTGAAGGCCCCTTGGGGTATGGCTACACCTTC

d_gene: .
abundance: .
j_gene: TRBJ1-2
v_gene: TRBV2
CDR3aa: CASSVPGTNYGYTF
CDR3nt: TGTGCCAGCAGTGTTCCAGGGACAAACTATGGCTACACCTTC

d_gene: .
abundance: few
j_gene: TRBJ2-1
v_gene: TRBV25-1
CDR3aa: CASSDYNEQFF
CDR3nt: TGTGCCAGCAGTGATTACAATGAGCAGTTCTTC

d_gene: .
abundance: .
j_gene: TRBJ1-5
v_gene: TRBV19
CDR3aa: CASSIFQSQPQHF
CDR3nt: TGTGCCAGTAGTATTTTTCAGAGTCAGCCCCAGCATTTT

d_gene: TRBD2
abundance: .
j_gene: TRBJ2-7
v_gene: TRBV28
CDR3aa: CASNPGLAGEQYF
CDR3nt: TGTGCCAGTAACCCCGGACTAGCTGGGGAGCAGTACTTC

d_gene: TRBD1
abundance: .
j_gene: TRBJ1-2
v_gene: TRBV7-6
CDR3aa: CASSPRRGLNYGYTF
CDR3nt: TGTGCCAGCAGCCCGCGCAGGGGGCTCAACTATGGCTACACCTTC

d_gene: .
abundance: .
j_gene: TRBJ2-2
v_gene: TRBV27
CDR3aa: CASSSLPGRVTGELFF
CDR3nt: TGTGCCAGCAGTTCGTTGCCGGGACGGGTGACCGGGGAGCTGTTTTTT

d_gene: .
abundance: .
j_gene: TRBJ1-4
v_gene: TRBV6-5
CDR3aa: CASSRQEKLFF
CDR3nt: TGTGCCAGCAGTCGCCAGGAAAAACTGTTTTTT

d_gene: .
abundance: once
j_gene: TRBJ1-1
v_gene: TRBV9
CDR3aa: CASSVANRNTEAFF
CDR3nt: TGTGCCAGCAGCGTAGCGAACCGGAACACTGAAGCTTTCTTT

d_gene: TRBD1
abundance: .
j_gene: TRBJ2-7
v_gene: TRBV18
CDR3aa: CASSPKGTEFSSYEQYF
CDR3nt: TGTGCCAGCTCACCCAAGGGGACAGAGTTCAGCTCCTACGAGCAGTACTTC

d_gene: .
abundance: .
j_gene: TRBJ2-7
v_gene: TRBV11-2
CDR3aa: CASSPTGSSYEQYF
CDR3nt: TGTGCCAGCAGCCCTACAGGATCCTCCTACGAGCAGTACTTC

d_gene: .
abundance: .
j_gene: TRBJ2-7
v_gene: TRBV27
CDR3aa: CASSQGVLPYEQYF
CDR3nt: TGTGCCAGCAGTCAAGGGGTTCTCCCCTACGAGCAGTACTTC

d_gene: .
abundance: .
j_gene: TRBJ1-2
v_gene: TRBV9
CDR3aa: CASSPRNTGNYGYTF
CDR3nt: TGTGCCAGCAGCCCGAGGAACACAGGGAACTATGGCTACACCTTC

d_gene: .
abundance: once
j_gene: TRBJ2-1
v_gene: TRBV11-2
CDR3aa: CASSSHMGVGQFF
CDR3nt: TGTGCCAGCAGCTCCCACATGGGGGTCGGACAGTTCTTC

d_gene: .
abundance: .
j_gene: TRBJ2-7
v_gene: TRBV10-3
CDR3aa: CATRSSYEQYF
CDR3nt: TGTGCCACCAGGTCGAGCTACGAGCAGTACTTC

d_gene: TRBD1
abundance: .
j_gene: TRBJ2-7
v_gene: TRBV29-1
CDR3aa: CSVEDIVGTGGPYEQYF
CDR3nt: TGCAGCGTTGAAGATATTGTGGGGACAGGGGGCCCCTACGAGCAGTACTTC

d_gene: .
abundance: .
j_gene: TRBJ2-7
v_gene: TRBV6-5
CDR3aa: CASRGRGRAYEQYF
CDR3nt: TGTGCCAGCAGGGGCCGGGGAAGGGCCTACGAGCAGTACTTC

d_gene: TRBD1
abundance: .
j_gene: TRBJ1-1
v_gene: TRBV27
CDR3aa: CASRPGTGTNTEAFF
CDR3nt: TGTGCCAGCAGACCCGGGACAGGGACGAACACTGAAGCTTTCTTT

d_gene: .
abundance: .
j_gene: TRBJ2-1
v_gene: TRBV6-5
CDR3aa: CASSVGGDYNEQFF
CDR3nt: TGTGCCAGCTCTGTTGGAGGGGACTACAATGAGCAGTTCTTC

d_gene: TRBD1
abundance: .
j_gene: TRBJ1-2
v_gene: TRBV27
CDR3aa: CASSDRGNYGYTF
CDR3nt: TGTGCCAGCAGCGACAGGGGGAACTATGGCTACACCTTC

d_gene: .
abundance: .
j_gene: TRBJ1-3
v_gene: TRBV27
CDR3aa: CASRSWGQGNTIYF
CDR3nt: TGTGCCAGCAGATCCTGGGGGCAGGGAAACACCATATATTTT

d_gene: .
abundance: few
j_gene: TRBJ1-2
v_gene: TRBV29-1
CDR3aa: CSVAVGSRGYTF
CDR3nt: TGCAGCGTTGCGGTGGGCTCCCGAGGCTACACCTTC

d_gene: .
abundance: .
j_gene: TRBJ1-1
v_gene: TRBV6-6
CDR3aa: CASSYTRNTEAFF
CDR3nt: TGTGCCAGCAGTTACACCAGGAACACTGAAGCTTTCTTT

d_gene: .
abundance: .
j_gene: TRBJ2-2
v_gene: TRBV19
CDR3aa: CASSISGELFF
CDR3nt: TGTGCCAGTAGTATAAGCGGGGAGCTGTTTTTT

d_gene: .
abundance: .
j_gene: TRBJ2-7
v_gene: TRBV9
CDR3aa: CASSVDLGITDEQYF
CDR3nt: TGTGCCAGCAGCGTAGACCTGGGTATCACGGACGAGCAGTACTTC

d_gene: TRBD1
abundance: .
j_gene: TRBJ1-5
v_gene: TRBV28
CDR3aa: CASNSGEGAIFQSNQPQHF
CDR3nt: TGTGCCAGCAATTCGGGGGAGGGGGCTATATTCCAAAGCAATCAGCCCCAGCATTTT

d_gene: .
abundance: .
j_gene: TRBJ2-1
v_gene: TRBV5-6
CDR3aa: CASSYESSYNEQFF
CDR3nt: TGTGCCAGCAGCTACGAGAGCTCCTACAATGAGCAGTTCTTC

d_gene: .
abundance: .
j_gene: TRBJ1-2
v_gene: TRBV27
CDR3aa: CASSFPGVGYTF
CDR3nt: TGTGCCAGCAGTTTCCCGGGGGTTGGCTACACCTTC

d_gene: TRBD2
abundance: .
j_gene: TRBJ2-7
v_gene: TRBV27
CDR3aa: CASSSRTSGNLYEQYF
CDR3nt: TGTGCCAGCAGTTCCCGGACTAGCGGAAACCTCTACGAGCAGTACTTC

d_gene: TRBD2
abundance: .
j_gene: TRBJ2-3
v_gene: TRBV29-1
CDR3aa: CSVEGTSGRAAFGDTQYF
CDR3nt: TGCAGCGTTGAAGGGACTAGCGGGAGGGCGGCCTTTGGAGATACGCAGTATTTT

d_gene: .
abundance: .
j_gene: TRBJ2-7
v_gene: TRBV11-2
CDR3aa: CASSRDIGSEQYF
CDR3nt: TGTGCCAGCAGTCGGGACATCGGCAGCGAGCAGTACTTC